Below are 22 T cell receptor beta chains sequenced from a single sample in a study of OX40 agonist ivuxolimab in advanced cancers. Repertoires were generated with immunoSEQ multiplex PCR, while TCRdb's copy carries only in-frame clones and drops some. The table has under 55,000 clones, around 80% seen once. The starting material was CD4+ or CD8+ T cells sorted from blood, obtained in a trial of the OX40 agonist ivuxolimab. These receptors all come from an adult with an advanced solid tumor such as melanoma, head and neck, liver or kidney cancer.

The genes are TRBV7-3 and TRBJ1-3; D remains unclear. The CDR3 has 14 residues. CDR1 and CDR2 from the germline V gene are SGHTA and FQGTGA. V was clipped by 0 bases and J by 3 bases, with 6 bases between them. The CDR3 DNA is TGTGCCAGCAGCTTAACGGGGATTGGAAACACCATATATTTT. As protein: CASSLTGIGNTIYF.

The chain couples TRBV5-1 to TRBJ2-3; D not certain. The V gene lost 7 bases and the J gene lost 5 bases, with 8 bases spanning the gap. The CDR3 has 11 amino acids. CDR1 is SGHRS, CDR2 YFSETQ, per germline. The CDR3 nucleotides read TGCGCCAGCTCATACGGAGATACGCAGTATTTT. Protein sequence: CASSYGDTQYF.

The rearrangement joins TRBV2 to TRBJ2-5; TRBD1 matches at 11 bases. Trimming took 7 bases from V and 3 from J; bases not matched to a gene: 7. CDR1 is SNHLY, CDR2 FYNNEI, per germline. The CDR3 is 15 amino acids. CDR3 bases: TGTGCCAGCACTGGACAGGGGGCGGTAGAAGAGACCCAGTACTTC. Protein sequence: CASTGQGAVEETQYF.

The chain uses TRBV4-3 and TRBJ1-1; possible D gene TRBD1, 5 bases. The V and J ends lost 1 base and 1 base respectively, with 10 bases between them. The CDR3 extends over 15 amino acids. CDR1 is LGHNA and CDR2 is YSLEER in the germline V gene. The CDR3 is CASSQVPQGNTEAFF. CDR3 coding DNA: TGCGCCAGCAGCCAAGTACCCCAGGGGAACACTGAAGCTTTCTTT.

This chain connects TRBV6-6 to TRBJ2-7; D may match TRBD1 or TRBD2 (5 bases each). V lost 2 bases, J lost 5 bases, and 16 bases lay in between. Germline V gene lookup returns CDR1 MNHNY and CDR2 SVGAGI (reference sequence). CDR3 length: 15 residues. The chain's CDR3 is CASSYQGTQKNEQYF. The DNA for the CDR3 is TGTGCCAGCAGTTACCAAGGGACGCAGAAGAACGAGCAGTACTTC.

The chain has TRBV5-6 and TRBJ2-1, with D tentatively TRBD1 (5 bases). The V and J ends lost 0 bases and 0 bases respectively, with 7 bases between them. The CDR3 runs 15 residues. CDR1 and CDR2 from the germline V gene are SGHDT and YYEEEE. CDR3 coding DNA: TGTGCCAGCAGCTTGGGACAGTACTCCTACAATGAGCAGTTCTTC. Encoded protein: CASSLGQYSYNEQFF.

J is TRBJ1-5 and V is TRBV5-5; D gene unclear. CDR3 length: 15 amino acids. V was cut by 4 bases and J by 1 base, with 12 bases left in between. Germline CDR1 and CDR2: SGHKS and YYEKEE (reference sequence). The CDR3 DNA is TGTGCCAGCAGCCCTGAGTGGGGAAGCAATCAGCCCCAGCATTTT. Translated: CASSPEWGSNQPQHF.

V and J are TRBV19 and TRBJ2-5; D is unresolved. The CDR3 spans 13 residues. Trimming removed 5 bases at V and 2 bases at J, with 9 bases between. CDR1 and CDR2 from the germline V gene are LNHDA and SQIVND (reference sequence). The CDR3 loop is CASSPGEQETQYF. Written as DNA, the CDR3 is TGTGCCAGTAGTCCGGGCGAGCAAGAGACCCAGTACTTC. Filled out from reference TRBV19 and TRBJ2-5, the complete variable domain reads DGGITQSPKYLFRKEGQNVTLSCEQNLNHDAMYWYRQDPGQGLRLIYYSQIVNDFQKGDIAEGYSVSREKKESFPLTVTSAQKNPTAFYLCASSPGEQETQYFGPGTRLLVL.

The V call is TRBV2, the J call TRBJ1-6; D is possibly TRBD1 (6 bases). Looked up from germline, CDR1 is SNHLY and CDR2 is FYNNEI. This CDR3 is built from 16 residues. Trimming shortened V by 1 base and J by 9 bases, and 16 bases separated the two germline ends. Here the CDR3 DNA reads TGTGCCAGCAGTGAAGTTGGGGGGGCTGGCCTTTCACCCCTCCACTTT. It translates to CASSEVGGAGLSPLHF.

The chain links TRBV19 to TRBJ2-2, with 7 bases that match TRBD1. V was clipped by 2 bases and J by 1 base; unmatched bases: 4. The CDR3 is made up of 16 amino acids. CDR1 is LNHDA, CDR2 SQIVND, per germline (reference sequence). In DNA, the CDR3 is TGTGCCAGTAGTATAAGAACAGGGGAGAACACCGGGGAGCTGTTTTTT. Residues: CASSIRTGENTGELFF. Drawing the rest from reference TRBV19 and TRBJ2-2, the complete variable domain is DGGITQSPKYLFRKEGQNVTLSCEQNLNHDAMYWYRQDPGQGLRLIYYSQIVNDFQKGDIAEGYSVSREKKESFPLTVTSAQKNPTAFYLCASSIRTGENTGELFFGEGSRLTVL.

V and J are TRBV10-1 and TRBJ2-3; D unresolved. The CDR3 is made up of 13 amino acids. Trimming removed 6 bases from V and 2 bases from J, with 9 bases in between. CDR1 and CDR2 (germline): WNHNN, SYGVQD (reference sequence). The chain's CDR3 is CASSRISTDTQYF. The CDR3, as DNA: TGCGCCAGCAGCCGTATTTCCACAGATACGCAGTATTTT.

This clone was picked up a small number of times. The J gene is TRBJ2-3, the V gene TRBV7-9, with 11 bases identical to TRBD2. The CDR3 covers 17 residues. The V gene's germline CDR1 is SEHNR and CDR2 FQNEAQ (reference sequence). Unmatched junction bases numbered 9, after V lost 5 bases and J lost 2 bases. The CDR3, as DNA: TGTGCCAGCAGCCCCGCCGGGACTAGCGGAACCACAGATACGCAGTATTTT. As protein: CASSPAGTSGTTDTQYF.

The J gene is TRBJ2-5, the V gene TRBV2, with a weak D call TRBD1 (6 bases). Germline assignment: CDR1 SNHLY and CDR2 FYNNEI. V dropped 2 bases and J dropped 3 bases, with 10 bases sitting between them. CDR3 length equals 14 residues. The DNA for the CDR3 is TGTGCCAGCAGTGAACAGAGACAGGAAGAGACCCAGTACTTC. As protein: CASSEQRQEETQYF.

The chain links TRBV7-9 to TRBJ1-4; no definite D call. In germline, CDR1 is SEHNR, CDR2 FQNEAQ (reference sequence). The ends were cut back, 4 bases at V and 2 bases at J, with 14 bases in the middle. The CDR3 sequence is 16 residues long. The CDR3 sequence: CASSSLRTATNEKLFF. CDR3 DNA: TGTGCCAGCAGCTCCCTCCGGACGGCCACTAATGAAAAACTGTTTTTT.

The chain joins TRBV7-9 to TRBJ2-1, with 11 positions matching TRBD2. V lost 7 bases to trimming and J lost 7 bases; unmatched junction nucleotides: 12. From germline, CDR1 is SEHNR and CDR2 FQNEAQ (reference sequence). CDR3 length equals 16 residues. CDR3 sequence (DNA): TGTGCCAGCACTCCTAGCGGGGGGCTCTCTGGGAATGAGCAGTTCTTC. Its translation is CASTPSGGLSGNEQFF.

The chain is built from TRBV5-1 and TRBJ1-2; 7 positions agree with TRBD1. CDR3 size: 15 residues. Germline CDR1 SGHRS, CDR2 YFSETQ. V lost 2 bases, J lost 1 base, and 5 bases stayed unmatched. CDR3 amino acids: CASSLKGQLNYGYTF. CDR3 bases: TGCGCCAGCAGCTTAAAGGGACAGCTTAACTATGGCTACACCTTC. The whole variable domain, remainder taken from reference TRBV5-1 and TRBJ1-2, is KAGVTQTPRYLIKTRGQQVTLSCSPISGHRSVSWYQQTPGQGLQFLFEYFSETQRNKGNFPGRFSGRQFSNSRSEMNVSTLELGDSALYLCASSLKGQLNYGYTFGSGTRLTVV.

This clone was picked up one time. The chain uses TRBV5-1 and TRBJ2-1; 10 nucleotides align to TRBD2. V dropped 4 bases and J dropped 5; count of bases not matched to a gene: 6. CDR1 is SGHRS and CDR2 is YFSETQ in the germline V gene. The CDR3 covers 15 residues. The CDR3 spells CASSPGGTSDNEQFF. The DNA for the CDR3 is TGCGCCAGCAGCCCGGGGGGGACTAGCGACAATGAGCAGTTCTTC.

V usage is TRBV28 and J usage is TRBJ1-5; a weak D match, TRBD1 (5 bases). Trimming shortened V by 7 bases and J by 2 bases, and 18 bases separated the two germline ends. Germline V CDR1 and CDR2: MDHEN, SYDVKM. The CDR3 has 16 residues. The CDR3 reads CASNSQGNGGNQPQHF. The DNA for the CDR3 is TGTGCCAGCAATAGCCAGGGCAATGGCGGCAATCAGCCCCAGCATTTT.

The CDR3 nucleotides read TGCGCCAGCAGCCAAGAAACCATGGACCGGGACACCGAAAAAAACATTCAGTACTTC. It translates to CASSQETMDRDTEKNIQYF. V and J are TRBV4-1 and TRBJ2-4; perhaps TRBD1 as D (6 bases). CDR1 is MGHRA and CDR2 is YSYEKL in the germline V gene. The CDR3 runs to 19 residues. Trimming removed 0 bases from V and 4 bases from J, with 22 bases in between.

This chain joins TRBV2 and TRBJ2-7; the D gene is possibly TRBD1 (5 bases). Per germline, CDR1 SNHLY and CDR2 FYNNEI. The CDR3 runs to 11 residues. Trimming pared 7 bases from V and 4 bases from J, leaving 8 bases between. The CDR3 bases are TGTGCCAGCATCAGGGTATACGAGCAGTACTTC. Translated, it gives CASIRVYEQYF. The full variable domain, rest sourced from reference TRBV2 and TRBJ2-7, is EPEVTQTPSHQVTQMGQEVILRCVPISNHLYFYWYRQILGQKVEFLVSFYNNEISEKSEIFDDQFSVERPDGSNFTLKIRSTKLEDSAMYFCASIRVYEQYFGPGTRLTVT.

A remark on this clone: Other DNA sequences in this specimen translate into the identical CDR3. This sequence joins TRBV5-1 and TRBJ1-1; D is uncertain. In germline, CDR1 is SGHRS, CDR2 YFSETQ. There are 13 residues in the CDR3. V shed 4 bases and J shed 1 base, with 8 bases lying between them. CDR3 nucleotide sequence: TGCGCCAGCAGCAGTCAGACGAACACTGAAGCTTTCTTT. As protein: CASSSQTNTEAFF.

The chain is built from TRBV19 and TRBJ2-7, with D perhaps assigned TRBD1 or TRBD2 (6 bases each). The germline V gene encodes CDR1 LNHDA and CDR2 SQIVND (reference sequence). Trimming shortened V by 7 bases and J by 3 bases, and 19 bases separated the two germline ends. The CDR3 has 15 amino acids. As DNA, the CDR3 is TGTGCCAGTACCCCCTTCGGAAGGGGGGACTACGAGCAGTACTTC. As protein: CASTPFGRGDYEQYF.